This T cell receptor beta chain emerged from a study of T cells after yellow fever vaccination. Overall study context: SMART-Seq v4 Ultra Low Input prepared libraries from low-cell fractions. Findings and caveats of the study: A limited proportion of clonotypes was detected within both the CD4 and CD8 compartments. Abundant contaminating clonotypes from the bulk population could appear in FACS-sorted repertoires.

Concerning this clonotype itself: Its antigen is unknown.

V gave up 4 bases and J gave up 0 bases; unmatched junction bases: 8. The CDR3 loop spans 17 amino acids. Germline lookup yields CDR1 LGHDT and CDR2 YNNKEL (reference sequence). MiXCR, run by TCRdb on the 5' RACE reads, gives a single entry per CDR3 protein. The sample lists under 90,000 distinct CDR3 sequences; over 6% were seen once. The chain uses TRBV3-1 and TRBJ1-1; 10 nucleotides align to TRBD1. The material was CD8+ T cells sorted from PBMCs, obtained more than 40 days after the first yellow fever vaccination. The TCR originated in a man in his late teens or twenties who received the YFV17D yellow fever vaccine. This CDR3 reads CASSRTRDRGLNTEAFF. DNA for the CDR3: TGTGCCAGCAGCCGCACAAGGGACAGGGGATTGAACACTGAAGCTTTCTTT.